This TCR beta chain was recorded in a study of cytomegalovirus exposure and HLA in healthy donors. The CDR3 length is 15 residues. Per the germline V gene, CDR1 is MNHEY and CDR2 is SVGAGI. Amplification used 60 Vbeta primers and 13 Jbeta primers. Using immunoSEQ multiplex PCR, the repertoire was profiled, and TCRdb retains in-frame clones only, with some absent. The profile covers about 150,000 clones, with roughly four fifths appearing a single time and around 8.1% taken by the ten largest. Concerning this clone itself: At one boundary the junction diverges from the germline segment, which might be a read error.

The sequence was collected from a woman aged 50 to 60 in good health and CMV-seropositive. V is TRBV6-5 and J is TRBJ2-7; a possible D gene is TRBD1 (6 bases). Sequencing used PBMCs. The CDR3 nucleotides are TGTGCCAACAGTTACTCTTACAGGGACTCCTACGAGCAGTACTTC. Its translation is CANSYSYRDSYEQYF.